One TCR beta chain is described in this entry. Its target is not known. A read error may explain this, as a much larger clone is one base away. Because it lacks the conserved phenylalanine or tryptophan at the end, this CDR3 is likely a read error. This specimen comes from a study of tumor-infiltrating lymphocytes in primary liver carcinoma. Across the whole study: The patient population consisted of men and women between 30 and 69 years of age. The study, taken as a whole, reports: Being bulk and unsorted, samples allowed no CD4+ and CD8+ repertoire comparison.

From approximately 450 ng total RNA, TCR beta cDNA was generated with a primer in the constant region. Investigators got TCR beta libraries out of three nested multiplex PCR rounds, done with slightly modified ARM-PCR. The study ran its first two PCR rounds for nine to ten cycles each, using TRBV1-TRBV30 forward primers and a C-beta reverse primer. MiXCR, applied by TCRdb to the multiplex PCR reads, yields one record per CDR3 protein. The table lists 300,000 to 350,000 distinct CDR3 sequences, almost 65% of them singletons, with about 6.5% in the top ten. The CDR3 runs 16 residues. Germline V gives CDR1 LGHNA, CDR2 YSLEER. V gave up 5 bases and J gave up 0 bases, with 13 bases separating them. Germline DNA was also extracted, and blood RNA derived from unsorted whole blood.

Sequenced material: peripheral blood. The chain is built from TRBV4-3 and TRBJ2-2, with D possibly TRBD2 on 6 matching bases. This TCR was sampled from a man in his forties or fifties with primary liver carcinoma and hepatitis B virus infection. Here the CDR3 DNA reads TGCGCCAGCAGCTTAGGAGGGATCCCGAACACCGGGGAGCTGTTTTCT. Its translation: CASSLGGIPNTGELFS.